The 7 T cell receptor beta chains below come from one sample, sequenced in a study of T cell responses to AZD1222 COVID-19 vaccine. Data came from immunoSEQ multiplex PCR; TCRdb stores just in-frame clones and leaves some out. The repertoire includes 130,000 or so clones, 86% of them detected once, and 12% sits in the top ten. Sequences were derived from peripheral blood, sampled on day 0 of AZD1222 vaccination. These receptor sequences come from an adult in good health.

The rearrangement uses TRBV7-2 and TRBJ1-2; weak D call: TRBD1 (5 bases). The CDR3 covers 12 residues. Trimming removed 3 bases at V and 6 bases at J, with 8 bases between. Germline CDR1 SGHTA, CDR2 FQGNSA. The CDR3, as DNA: TGTGCCAGCAGCTTCCGGGGGGATGGCTACACCTTC. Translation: CASSFRGDGYTF.

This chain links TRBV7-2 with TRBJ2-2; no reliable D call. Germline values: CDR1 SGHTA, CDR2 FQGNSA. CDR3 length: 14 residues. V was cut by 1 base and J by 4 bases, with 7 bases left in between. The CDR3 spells CASSLGGGTGELFF. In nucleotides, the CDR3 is TGTGCCAGCAGCTTAGGTGGCGGCACCGGGGAGCTGTTTTTT.

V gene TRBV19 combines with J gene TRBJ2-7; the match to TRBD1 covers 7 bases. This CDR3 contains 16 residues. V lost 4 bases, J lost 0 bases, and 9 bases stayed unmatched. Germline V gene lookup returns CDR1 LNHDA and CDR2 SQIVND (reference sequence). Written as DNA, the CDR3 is TGTGCCAGTAGTACCCCGGGACAGACCAGCTCCTACGAGCAGTACTTC. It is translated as CASSTPGQTSSYEQYF. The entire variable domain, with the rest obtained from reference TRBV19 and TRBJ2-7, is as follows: DGGITQSPKYLFRKEGQNVTLSCEQNLNHDAMYWYRQDPGQGLRLIYYSQIVNDFQKGDIAEGYSVSREKKESFPLTVTSAQKNPTAFYLCASSTPGQTSSYEQYFGPGTRLTVT.

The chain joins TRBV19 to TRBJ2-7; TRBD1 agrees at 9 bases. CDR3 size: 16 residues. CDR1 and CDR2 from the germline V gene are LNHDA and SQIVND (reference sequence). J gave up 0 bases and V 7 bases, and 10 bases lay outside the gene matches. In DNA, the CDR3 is TGTGCCAGTATGGGACAGGGCCTCTTCAACTCCTACGAGCAGTACTTC. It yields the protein CASMGQGLFNSYEQYF.

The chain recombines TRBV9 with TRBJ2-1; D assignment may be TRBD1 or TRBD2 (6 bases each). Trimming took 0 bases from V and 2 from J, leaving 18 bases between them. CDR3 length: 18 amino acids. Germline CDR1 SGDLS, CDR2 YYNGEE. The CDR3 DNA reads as TGTGCCAGCAGCGTAGTAGGGGGAGGTCCTGGACCCTACAATGAGCAGTTCTTC. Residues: CASSVVGGGPGPYNEQFF.

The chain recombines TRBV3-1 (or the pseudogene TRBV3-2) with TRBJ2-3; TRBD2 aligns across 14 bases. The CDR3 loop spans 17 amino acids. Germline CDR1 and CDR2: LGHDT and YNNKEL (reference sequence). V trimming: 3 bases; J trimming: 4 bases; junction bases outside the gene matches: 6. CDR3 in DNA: TGTGCCAGCAGCCAGGGGGGACTAGCGGGGGAGGCAGATACGCAGTATTTT. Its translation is CASSQGGLAGEADTQYF.

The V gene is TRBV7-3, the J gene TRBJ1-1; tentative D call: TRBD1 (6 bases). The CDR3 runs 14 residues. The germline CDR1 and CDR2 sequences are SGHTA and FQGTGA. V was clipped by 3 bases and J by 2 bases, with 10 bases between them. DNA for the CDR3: TGTGCCAGCAGCTTCTCAGGGGACAACACTGAAGCTTTCTTT. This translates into CASSFSGDNTEAFF.